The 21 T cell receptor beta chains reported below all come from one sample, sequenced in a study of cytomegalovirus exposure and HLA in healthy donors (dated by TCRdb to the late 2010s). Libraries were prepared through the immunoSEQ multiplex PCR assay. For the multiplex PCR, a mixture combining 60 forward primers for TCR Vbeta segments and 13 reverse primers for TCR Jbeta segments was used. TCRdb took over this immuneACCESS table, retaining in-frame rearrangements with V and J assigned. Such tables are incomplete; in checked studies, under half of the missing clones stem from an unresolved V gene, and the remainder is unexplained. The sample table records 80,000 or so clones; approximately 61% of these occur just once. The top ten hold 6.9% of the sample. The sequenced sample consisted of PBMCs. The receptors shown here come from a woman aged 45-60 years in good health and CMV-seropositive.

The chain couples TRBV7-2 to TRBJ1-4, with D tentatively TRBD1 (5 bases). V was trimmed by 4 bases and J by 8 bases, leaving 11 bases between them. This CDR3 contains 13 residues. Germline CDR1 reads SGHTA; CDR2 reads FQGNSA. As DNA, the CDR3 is TGTGCCAGCAGCTCCAGACGGACAGAAAAACTGTTTTTT. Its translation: CASSSRRTEKLFF.

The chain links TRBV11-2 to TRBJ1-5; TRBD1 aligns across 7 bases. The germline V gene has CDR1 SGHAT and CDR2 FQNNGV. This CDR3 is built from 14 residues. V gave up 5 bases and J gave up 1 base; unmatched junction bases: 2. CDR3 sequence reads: CASSHRGSNQPQHF. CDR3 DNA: TGTGCCAGCAGCCACAGGGGAAGCAATCAGCCCCAGCATTTT.

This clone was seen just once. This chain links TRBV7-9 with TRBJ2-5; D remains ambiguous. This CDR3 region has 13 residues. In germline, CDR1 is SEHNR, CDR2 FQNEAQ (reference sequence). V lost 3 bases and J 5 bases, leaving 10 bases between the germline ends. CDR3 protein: CASSFRVGETQYF. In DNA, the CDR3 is TGTGCCAGCAGCTTTCGGGTCGGGGAGACCCAGTACTTC. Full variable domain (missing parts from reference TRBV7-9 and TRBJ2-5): DTGVSQNPRHKITKRGQNVTFRCDPISEHNRLYWYRQTLGQGPEFLTYFQNEAQLEKSRLLSDRFSAERPKGSFSTLEIQRTEQGDSAMYLCASSFRVGETQYFGPGTRLLVL.

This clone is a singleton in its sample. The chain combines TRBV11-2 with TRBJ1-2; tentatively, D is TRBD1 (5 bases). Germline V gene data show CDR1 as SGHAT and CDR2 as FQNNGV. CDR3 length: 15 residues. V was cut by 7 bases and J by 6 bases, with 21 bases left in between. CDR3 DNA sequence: TGTGCCAGCACCACAACTGGGAGGGACTACCATGGCTACACCTTC. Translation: CASTTTGRDYHGYTF.

The CDR3 region has the DNA TGTGCCAGCAGCTTATTGGTTGGCAATTCACCCCTCCACTTT. Translating it yields CASSLLVGNSPLHF. The rearrangement uses TRBV7-9 and TRBJ1-6, with D hard to call. The length of the CDR3 is 14 residues. Trimming left V 2 bases short and J 7 bases short, with 9 bases between. Per germline, CDR1 SEHNR and CDR2 FQNEAQ (reference sequence).

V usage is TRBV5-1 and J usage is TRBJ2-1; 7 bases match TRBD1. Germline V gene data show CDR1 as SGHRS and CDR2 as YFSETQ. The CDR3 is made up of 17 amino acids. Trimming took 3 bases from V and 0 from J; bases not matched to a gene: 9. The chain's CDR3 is CASSSWTGSSSYNEQFF. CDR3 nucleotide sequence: TGCGCCAGCAGCTCCTGGACAGGAAGTTCCTCCTACAATGAGCAGTTCTTC.

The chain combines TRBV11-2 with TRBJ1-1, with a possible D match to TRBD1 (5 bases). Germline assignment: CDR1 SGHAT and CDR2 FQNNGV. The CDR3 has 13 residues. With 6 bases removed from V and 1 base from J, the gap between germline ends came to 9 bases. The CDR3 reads CASSRGRNTEAFF. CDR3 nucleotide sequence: TGTGCCAGCAGTAGGGGTCGGAACACTGAAGCTTTCTTT. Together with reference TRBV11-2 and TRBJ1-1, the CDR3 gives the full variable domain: EAGVAQSPRYKIIEKRQSVAFWCNPISGHATLYWYQQILGQGPKLLIQFQNNGVVDDSQLPKDRFSAERLKGVDSTLKIQPAKLEDSAVYLCASSRGRNTEAFFGQGTRLTVV.

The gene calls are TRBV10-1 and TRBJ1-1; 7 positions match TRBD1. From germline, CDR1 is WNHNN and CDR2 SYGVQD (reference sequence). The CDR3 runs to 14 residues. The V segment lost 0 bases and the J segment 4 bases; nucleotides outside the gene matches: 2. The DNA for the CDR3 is TGCGCCAGCAGTGAGTCAGGGACAGTCACTGAAGCTTTCTTT. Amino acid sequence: CASSESGTVTEAFF.

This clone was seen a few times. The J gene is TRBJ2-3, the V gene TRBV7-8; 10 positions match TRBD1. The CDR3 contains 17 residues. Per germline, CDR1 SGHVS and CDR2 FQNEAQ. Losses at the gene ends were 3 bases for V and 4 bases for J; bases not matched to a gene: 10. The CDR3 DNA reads TGTGCCAGCAGCTTGAGCCGGACAGGGGGTTCGGCAGATACGCAGTATTTT. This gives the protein CASSLSRTGGSADTQYF.

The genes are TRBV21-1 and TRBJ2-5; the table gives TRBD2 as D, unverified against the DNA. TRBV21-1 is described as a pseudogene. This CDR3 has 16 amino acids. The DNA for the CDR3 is TGTGCCAGCAGCAAAGCCCCACACGGGTTTCAAGAGACCCAGTACTTC. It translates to CASSKAPHGFQETQYF.

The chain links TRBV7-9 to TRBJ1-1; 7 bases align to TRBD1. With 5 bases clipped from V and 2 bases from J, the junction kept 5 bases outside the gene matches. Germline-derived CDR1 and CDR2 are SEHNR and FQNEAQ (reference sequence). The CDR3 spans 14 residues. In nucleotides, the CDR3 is TGTGCCAGCAGCGAGAGACAGGGAAACACTGAAGCTTTCTTT. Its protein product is CASSERQGNTEAFF.

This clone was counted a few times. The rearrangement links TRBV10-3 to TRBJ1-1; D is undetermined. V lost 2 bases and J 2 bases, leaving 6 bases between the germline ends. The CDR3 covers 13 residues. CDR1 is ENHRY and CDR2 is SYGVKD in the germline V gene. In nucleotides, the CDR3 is TGTGCCATCAGTGAGGCGGATAACACTGAAGCTTTCTTT. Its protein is CAISEADNTEAFF.

CDR3 protein: CASSFQTGTLNTGELFF. The CDR3 DNA is TGTGCCAGCTCATTTCAGACAGGCACACTGAACACCGGGGAGCTGTTTTTT. The chain recombines TRBV18 with TRBJ2-2; D perhaps matches TRBD1 (6 bases). Germline assignment: CDR1 KGHSH and CDR2 LQKENI. CDR3 length: 17 residues. V was trimmed by 5 bases and J by 1 base, leaving 17 bases between them. Together with reference TRBV18 and TRBJ2-2, the CDR3 gives the full variable domain: NAGVMQNPRHLVRRRGQEARLRCSPMKGHSHVYWYRQLPEEGLKFMVYLQKENIIDESGMPKERFSAEFPKEGPSILRIQQVVRGDSAAYFCASSFQTGTLNTGELFFGEGSRLTVL.

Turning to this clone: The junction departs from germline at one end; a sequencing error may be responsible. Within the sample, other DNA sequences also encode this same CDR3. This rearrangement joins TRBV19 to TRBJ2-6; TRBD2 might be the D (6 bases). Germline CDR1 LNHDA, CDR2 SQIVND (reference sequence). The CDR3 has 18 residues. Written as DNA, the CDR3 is TGCGCCAGCTTTTATGGAGGGGTTGGGGTATCTGGGGCCAACGTCCTGACTTTC. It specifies CASFYGGVGVSGANVLTF.

In DNA form, the CDR3 reads TGTGCCAGCAGCTCTCGGACAGGGGGCATCCTATCCTATAATTCACCCCTCCACTTT. This sequence encodes CASSSRTGGILSYNSPLHF. The chain has TRBV5-4 and TRBJ1-6, with 11 bases aligning to TRBD1. This CDR3 has 19 residues. V lost 3 bases, J lost 1 base, and 9 bases stayed unmatched. Germline V gene lookup returns CDR1 SGHNT and CDR2 YYREEE (reference sequence).

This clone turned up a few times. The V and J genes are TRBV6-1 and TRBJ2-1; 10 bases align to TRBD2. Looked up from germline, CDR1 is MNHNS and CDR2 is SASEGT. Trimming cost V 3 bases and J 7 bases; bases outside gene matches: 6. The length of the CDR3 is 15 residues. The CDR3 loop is CASSELAGVRNEQFF. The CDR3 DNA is TGTGCCAGCAGTGAGCTAGCGGGGGTTCGAAATGAGCAGTTCTTC.

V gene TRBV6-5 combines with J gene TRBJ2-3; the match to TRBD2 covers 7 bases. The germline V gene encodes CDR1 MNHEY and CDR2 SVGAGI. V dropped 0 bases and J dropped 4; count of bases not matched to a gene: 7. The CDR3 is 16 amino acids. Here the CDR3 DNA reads TGTGCCAGCAGTTACTCGAGCGGGGTCGGCGCAGATACGCAGTATTTT. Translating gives CASSYSSGVGADTQYF.

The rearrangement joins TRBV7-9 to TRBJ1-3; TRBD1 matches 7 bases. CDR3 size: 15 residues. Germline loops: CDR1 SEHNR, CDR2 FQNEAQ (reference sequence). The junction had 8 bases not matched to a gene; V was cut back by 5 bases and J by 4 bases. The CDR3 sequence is CASSTRQGSGNTIYF. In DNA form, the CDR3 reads TGTGCCAGCAGCACTCGACAGGGCTCGGGAAACACCATATATTTT. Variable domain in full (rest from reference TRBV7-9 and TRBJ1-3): DTGVSQNPRHKITKRGQNVTFRCDPISEHNRLYWYRQTLGQGPEFLTYFQNEAQLEKSRLLSDRFSAERPKGSFSTLEIQRTEQGDSAMYLCASSTRQGSGNTIYFGEGSWLTVV.

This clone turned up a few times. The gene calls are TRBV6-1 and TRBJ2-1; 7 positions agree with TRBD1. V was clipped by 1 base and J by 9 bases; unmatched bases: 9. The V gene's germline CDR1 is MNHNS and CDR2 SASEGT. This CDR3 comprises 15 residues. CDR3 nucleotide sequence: TGTGCCAGCAGTGAAGTCGTCAGGGGGTTAGGTGAGCAGTTCTTC. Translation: CASSEVVRGLGEQFF.

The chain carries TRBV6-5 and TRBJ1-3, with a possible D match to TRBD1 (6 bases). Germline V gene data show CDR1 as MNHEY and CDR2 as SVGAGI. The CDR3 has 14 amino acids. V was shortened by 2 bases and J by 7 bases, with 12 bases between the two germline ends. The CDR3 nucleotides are TGTGCCAGCAGTTACCAACAGGGTCGCAACACCATATATTTT. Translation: CASSYQQGRNTIYF.

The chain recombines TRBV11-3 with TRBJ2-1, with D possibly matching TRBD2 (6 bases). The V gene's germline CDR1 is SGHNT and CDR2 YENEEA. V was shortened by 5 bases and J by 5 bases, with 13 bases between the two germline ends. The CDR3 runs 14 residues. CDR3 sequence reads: CASSPGGEDNEQFF. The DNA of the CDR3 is TGTGCCAGCAGCCCTGGAGGGGAGGACAATGAGCAGTTCTTC.